This TCR beta chain comes out of a study of graft-versus-host responses after intestinal transplantation. Generated by immunoSEQ multiplex PCR, the TCRdb table keeps only in-frame clones and is missing some. This table has 4,000 to 4,500 clones, about 22% appearing once. V lost 0 bases to trimming and J lost 7 bases; unmatched junction nucleotides: 12. Germline V gives CDR1 LGHNA, CDR2 YNFKEQ. CDR3 length: 17 amino acids. General study results and limits: Clonal ratios of graft-versus-host to host-versus-graft in allografts were high for patients exhibiting graft-donor T cell macrochimerism.

This receptor was obtained from a human patient who was an organ donor for intestinal transplantation. Sequenced here: alloreactive CD4+ T cells from a mixed lymphocyte reaction culture, sampled before transplantation. As to subset: CFSE-low proliferating T cells sorted from roughly six-day pre-transplant mixed lymphocyte reaction (GvH or HvG direction). This rearrangement joins TRBV4-2 to TRBJ2-3, with 8 bases fitting TRBD2. This chain's CDR3 is CASSQDGGGLSPNTQYF. CDR3 coding DNA: TGTGCCAGCAGCCAAGACGGGGGGGGACTTTCGCCAAATACGCAGTATTTT.